These 14 T cell receptor beta chains came from one sample sequenced in a study of T cell responses to AZD1222 COVID-19 vaccine. The data were produced by immunoSEQ multiplex PCR, yet TCRdb's version contains in-frame clones alone and is incomplete. The table has about 56,000 clones, roughly 85% seen once; the top ten hold roughly 16%. The sequenced sample was peripheral blood, obtained on day 0 of AZD1222 vaccination. All receptors derive from an adult in good health.

The chain couples TRBV7-9 to TRBJ1-4, with D possibly TRBD1 on 6 matching bases. There are 17 residues in the CDR3. Trimming removed 1 base from V and 5 bases from J, with 17 bases in between. The germline gives CDR1 SEHNR, CDR2 FQNEAQ (reference sequence). The DNA of the CDR3 is TGTGCCAGCAGCTTAGTGGTTAGCAGGGGCGTAAATGAAAAACTGTTTTTT. This translates into CASSLVVSRGVNEKLFF.

This clone appeared once. The chain combines TRBV4-1 with TRBJ1-1, with D maybe TRBD1 (6 bases). Deletions cut 1 base from V and 2 bases from J, with 17 bases between. CDR3 length equals 17 residues. Germline assignment: CDR1 MGHRA and CDR2 YSYEKL. The DNA for the CDR3 is TGCGCCAGCAGCCAAGCGGCAGGTCGGGGGCCAAACACTGAAGCTTTCTTT. Protein: CASSQAAGRGPNTEAFF.

This sequence joins TRBV28 and TRBJ1-4, with a tentative D call TRBD1 (5 bases). Germline-derived CDR1 and CDR2 are MDHEN and SYDVKM. Trimming took off 2 bases at V and 3 bases at J, with 10 bases between the two ends. The CDR3 sequence is 15 residues long. The CDR3 nucleotides read TGTGCCAGCAGTTTAACAGGATGGTCTAATGAAAAACTGTTTTTT. It encodes CASSLTGWSNEKLFF.

The V gene is TRBV5-4, the J gene TRBJ1-2; D ambiguous. CDR3 length: 15 amino acids. Germline V gives CDR1 SGHNT, CDR2 YYREEE (reference sequence). V was cut by 0 bases and J by 0 bases, with 9 bases left in between. CDR3 loop: CASSLAQEPNYGYTF. DNA of the CDR3: TGTGCCAGCAGCTTGGCGCAGGAACCTAACTATGGCTACACCTTC.

In its sample, this clone was seen once. The rearrangement uses TRBV4-1 and TRBJ2-5, with TRBD2 identical over 11 bases. CDR1 and CDR2 (germline): MGHRA, YSYEKL. J lost 5 bases, V lost 5 bases, and 7 bases had no gene match. CDR3 length equals 15 residues. CDR3 residues: CASSSSGGPGETQYF. The CDR3 nucleotides read TGCGCCAGCAGCTCTAGCGGGGGGCCGGGGGAGACCCAGTACTTC.

The rearrangement links TRBV29-1 to TRBJ2-1; 8 bases line up with TRBD2. With 7 bases clipped from V and 4 bases from J, the junction kept 3 bases outside the gene matches. This CDR3 spans 12 amino acids. The germline V gene encodes CDR1 SQVTM and CDR2 ANQGSEA. The CDR3 is CSAGGRYNEQFF. In DNA form, the CDR3 reads TGCAGCGCGGGGGGGCGGTACAATGAGCAGTTCTTC.

This clone was seen a handful of times. The chain combines TRBV14 with TRBJ2-1; the D is unclear. The V gene lost 1 base and the J gene lost 9 bases, with 10 bases spanning the gap. Germline CDR1 SGHDN, CDR2 FVKESK. The CDR3 is 13 residues long. CDR3 sequence: CASSQGLYSEQFF. The CDR3 DNA follows: TGTGCCAGCAGCCAAGGACTTTATAGTGAGCAGTTCTTC.

V and J are TRBV6-5 and TRBJ1-6; D is undetermined. The germline V gene has CDR1 MNHEY and CDR2 SVGAGI. The ends were cut back, 0 bases at V and 5 bases at J, with 8 bases in the middle. The CDR3 consists of 15 residues. CDR3 in DNA: TGTGCCAGCAGTTACTCGCCACTACATAATTCACCCCTCCACTTT. This gives the protein CASSYSPLHNSPLHF.

This chain's CDR3 is CASSFLGYSNTEAFF. The CDR3, as DNA: TGTGCCAGCAGCTTTCTGGGGTACTCGAACACTGAAGCTTTCTTT. The genes are TRBV5-8 and TRBJ1-1; D remains ambiguous. CDR3 length: 15 residues. V was shortened by 2 bases and J by 1 base, with 12 bases between the two germline ends. Germline V gives CDR1 SGHTS, CDR2 YDEGEE.

The chain is built from TRBV3-1 (or the pseudogene TRBV3-2) and TRBJ1-1, with 7 bases identical to TRBD1. J lost 0 bases, V lost 2 bases, and 6 bases had no gene match. The CDR3 totals 16 residues. Per germline, CDR1 LGHDT and CDR2 YNNKEL (reference sequence). The CDR3 loop reads CASSQRQGFMNTEAFF. The CDR3 nucleotides read TGTGCCAGCAGCCAACGACAGGGTTTCATGAACACTGAAGCTTTCTTT.

In its sample, this clone ranks as medium-sized. The chain carries TRBV11-2 and TRBJ1-2, with D tentatively TRBD1 (5 bases). Germline V gene lookup returns CDR1 SGHAT and CDR2 FQNNGV. With 3 bases removed from V and 5 bases from J, the gap between germline ends came to 16 bases. This CDR3 contains 15 residues. DNA of the CDR3: TGTGCCAGCAGCTTGGGGGTAGGGCCGCGATATGGCTACACCTTC. Translation gives CASSLGVGPRYGYTF.

V and J are TRBV11-2 and TRBJ1-4; 9 bases fit TRBD1. Unmatched junction bases numbered 8, after V lost 5 bases and J lost 10 bases. This CDR3 region has 14 residues. Germline loops: CDR1 SGHAT, CDR2 FQNNGV. As DNA, the CDR3 is TGTGCCAGCAGCAACAGGGGGCGAGGGGGAAAACTGTTTTTT. Translating it yields CASSNRGRGGKLFF.

The rearrangement links TRBV6-1 to TRBJ2-7; 11 bases are a match to TRBD2. In germline, CDR1 is MNHNS, CDR2 SASEGT. The CDR3 extends over 15 amino acids. V shed 0 bases and J 2 bases; nucleotides not matched to a gene: 0. CDR3 loop: CASSEASGGAYEQYF. The CDR3 bases are TGTGCCAGCAGTGAAGCTAGCGGGGGGGCCTACGAGCAGTACTTC.

The chain links TRBV9 to TRBJ1-4; 9 bases line up with TRBD1. V shed 3 bases and J 8 bases; nucleotides not matched to a gene: 8. CDR3 length equals 15 residues. The germline CDR1 and CDR2 sequences are SGDLS and YYNGEE. CDR3 DNA sequence: TGTGCCAGCAGCGGGACAGGGGTGGTAGGGGAAAAACTGTTTTTT. This sequence encodes CASSGTGVVGEKLFF.